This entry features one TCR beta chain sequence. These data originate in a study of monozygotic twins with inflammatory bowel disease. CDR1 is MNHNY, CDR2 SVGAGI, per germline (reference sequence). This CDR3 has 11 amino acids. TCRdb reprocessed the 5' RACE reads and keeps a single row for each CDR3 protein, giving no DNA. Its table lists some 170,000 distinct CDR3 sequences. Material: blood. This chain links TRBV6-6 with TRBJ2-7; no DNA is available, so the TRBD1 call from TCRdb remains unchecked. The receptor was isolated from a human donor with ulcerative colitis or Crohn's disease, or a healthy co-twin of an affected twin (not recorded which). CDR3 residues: CASHGAGEQYF.